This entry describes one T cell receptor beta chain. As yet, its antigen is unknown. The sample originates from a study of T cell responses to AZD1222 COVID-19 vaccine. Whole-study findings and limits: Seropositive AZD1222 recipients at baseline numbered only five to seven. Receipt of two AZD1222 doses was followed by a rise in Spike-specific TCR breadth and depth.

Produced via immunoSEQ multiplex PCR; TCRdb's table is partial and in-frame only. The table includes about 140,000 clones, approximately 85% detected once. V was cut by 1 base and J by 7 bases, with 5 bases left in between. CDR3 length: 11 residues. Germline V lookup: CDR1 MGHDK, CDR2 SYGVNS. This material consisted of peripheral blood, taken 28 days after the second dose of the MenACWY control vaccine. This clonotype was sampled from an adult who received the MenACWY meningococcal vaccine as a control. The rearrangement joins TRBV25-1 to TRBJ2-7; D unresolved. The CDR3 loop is CASSEWLEQYF. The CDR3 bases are TGTGCCAGCAGTGAATGGTTGGAGCAGTACTTC.